The rows below give T cell receptor beta chains drawn from one sample of a study of patients and donors after allogeneic stem cell transplantation. One entry per CDR3 protein, called by TCRdb with MiXCR from the RT-PCR reads. Altogether about 200,000 distinct CDR3 sequences are present, around 41% being singletons, with the ten largest covering roughly 11%. The sample taken for sequencing was blood, either unsorted or a sorted T cell fraction (not recorded which). The receptors derive from a human donor who was either an allogeneic HSCT recipient or a stem cell or donor lymphocyte infusion donor (not recorded which). It is not recorded whose cells these are; they may come from a transplant donor. CDR3s include the opening cysteine and the closing phenylalanine or tryptophan. The order of the fields is clone size, V gene, D gene, J gene, CDR3 DNA, CDR3 protein. The D gene is left open where the match is weak. Only some rows state a clone size, as once, few, many or a class for expanded clones.

clone size: .; V gene: TRBV28; D gene: .; J gene: TRBJ2-1; CDR3 DNA: TGTGCCAGCAGTTTACGTATAGAAAACAATGAGCAGTTCTTC; CDR3 protein: CASSLRIENNEQFF
clone size: .; V gene: TRBV12-3/TRBV12-4; D gene: TRBD1; J gene: TRBJ2-1; CDR3 DNA: TGTGCCCTCGGGGGACAGGAGTACAATGAGCAGTTCTTC; CDR3 protein: CALGGQEYNEQFF
clone size: .; V gene: TRBV6-5; D gene: .; J gene: TRBJ1-1; CDR3 DNA: TGTGCCAGCAGTTACTACGGGAAAATGAACACTGAAGCTTTCTTT; CDR3 protein: CASSYYGKMNTEAFF
clone size: .; V gene: TRBV7-9; D gene: TRBD1; J gene: TRBJ2-5; CDR3 DNA: TGTGCCAGCAGCTTAGGTGGACAGGCCGCTCCGTACCAAGAGACCCAGTACTTC; CDR3 protein: CASSLGGQAAPYQETQYF
clone size: once; V gene: TRBV10-3; D gene: .; J gene: TRBJ2-3; CDR3 DNA: TGTGCCATCAGAACAGCAAGACTAGGATCCAGCACAGATACGCAGTATTTT; CDR3 protein: CAIRTARLGSSTDTQYF
clone size: few; V gene: TRBV12-3/TRBV12-4; D gene: TRBD1; J gene: TRBJ1-2; CDR3 DNA: TGTGCCAGCAGTCACAGGGGGACCTATGGCTACACCTTC; CDR3 protein: CASSHRGTYGYTF
clone size: few; V gene: TRBV12-3/TRBV12-4; D gene: TRBD1; J gene: TRBJ1-6; CDR3 DNA: TGTGCCAGCAGACTGGGACAGGGGACTAGTTCACCCCTCCACTTT; CDR3 protein: CASRLGQGTSSPLHF
clone size: .; V gene: TRBV7-9; D gene: TRBD1; J gene: TRBJ1-1; CDR3 DNA: TGTGCCAGCAGCGCTTACAGGGGGACGCTGAACACTGAAGCTTTCTTT; CDR3 protein: CASSAYRGTLNTEAFF
clone size: .; V gene: TRBV9; D gene: .; J gene: TRBJ1-1; CDR3 DNA: TGTGCCAGCAGCGTGGAGAACACTGAAGCTTTCTTT; CDR3 protein: CASSVENTEAFF
clone size: .; V gene: TRBV4-2; D gene: .; J gene: TRBJ1-5; CDR3 DNA: TGTGCCAGCAGCCAAGATCGCCTCAGGGTAAATCAGCCCCAGCATTTT; CDR3 protein: CASSQDRLRVNQPQHF
clone size: many; V gene: TRBV10-2; D gene: .; J gene: TRBJ1-5; CDR3 DNA: TGCGCCAGCAGTGAGTCAGGAGTCAATCAGCCCCAGCATTTT; CDR3 protein: CASSESGVNQPQHF
clone size: .; V gene: TRBV20-1; D gene: .; J gene: TRBJ1-1; CDR3 DNA: TGCAGTGCTAGACACCTCCTGCGGCCTATGAACACTGAAGCTTTCTTT; CDR3 protein: CSARHLLRPMNTEAFF
clone size: .; V gene: TRBV11-2; D gene: .; J gene: TRBJ2-1; CDR3 DNA: TGTGCCAGCAGCCCCTCGGGACCACCATACAATGAGCAGTTCTTC; CDR3 protein: CASSPSGPPYNEQFF
clone size: .; V gene: TRBV25-1; D gene: .; J gene: TRBJ1-2; CDR3 DNA: TGTGCCAGCAGTGAAACCTCCCAGGGGACCTATGGCTACACCTTC; CDR3 protein: CASSETSQGTYGYTF
clone size: many; V gene: TRBV29-1; D gene: .; J gene: TRBJ1-1; CDR3 DNA: TGCAGCGTCCCCGGGTTTGAAGCTTTCTTT; CDR3 protein: CSVPGFEAFF
clone size: .; V gene: TRBV10-3; D gene: .; J gene: TRBJ2-3; CDR3 DNA: TGTGCCATCAGTGCTAGGACAGAATACACAGATACGCAGTATTTT; CDR3 protein: CAISARTEYTDTQYF
clone size: .; V gene: TRBV29-1; D gene: TRBD1; J gene: TRBJ1-4; CDR3 DNA: TGCAGCGTTTATTCGGGACAGAGAGAAAAACTGTTTTTT; CDR3 protein: CSVYSGQREKLFF
clone size: few; V gene: TRBV7-2; D gene: .; J gene: TRBJ1-1; CDR3 DNA: TGTGCCAGCAGCTCAGCCGGGGTGAACACTGAAGCTTTCTTT; CDR3 protein: CASSSAGVNTEAFF
clone size: few; V gene: TRBV7-9; D gene: TRBD1; J gene: TRBJ1-1; CDR3 DNA: TGTGCCAGCAGCTTACTCCCGGGGCGGACAGGGTACGGCGCCACTGAAGCTTTCTTT; CDR3 protein: CASSLLPGRTGYGATEAFF
clone size: .; V gene: TRBV27; D gene: .; J gene: TRBJ1-5; CDR3 DNA: TGTGCCAGCAGTACGCGGTGGGGGGATGATCAGCCCCAGCATTTT; CDR3 protein: CASSTRWGDDQPQHF
clone size: .; V gene: TRBV6-1; D gene: TRBD2; J gene: TRBJ2-7; CDR3 DNA: TGTGCCAGCAGTGGGACTAGCGTCTACGAGCAGTACTTC; CDR3 protein: CASSGTSVYEQYF
clone size: .; V gene: TRBV27; D gene: .; J gene: TRBJ2-2; CDR3 DNA: TGTGTCAGTTCGTGGGGGTCGAACACCGGGGAGCTGTTTTTT; CDR3 protein: CVSSWGSNTGELFF
clone size: few; V gene: TRBV7-6; D gene: .; J gene: TRBJ2-1; CDR3 DNA: TGTGCCAGCAGCTTAGAGGGTGGGGGGTTTGGTTACTACAATGAGCAGTTCTTC; CDR3 protein: CASSLEGGGFGYYNEQFF
clone size: .; V gene: TRBV5-1; D gene: .; J gene: TRBJ1-1; CDR3 DNA: TGCGCCAGCAGCTTGATCAATCTGATGAACACTGAAGCTTTCTTT; CDR3 protein: CASSLINLMNTEAFF
clone size: .; V gene: TRBV29-1; D gene: TRBD2; J gene: TRBJ2-3; CDR3 DNA: TGCAGCGTTGAAGTTCGAGTACTAGCGGGGGTTTCCACAGATACGCAGTATTTT; CDR3 protein: CSVEVRVLAGVSTDTQYF